This is a list of T cell receptor beta chains from one sample in a study of blood T cells in healthy people across ages. Each CDR3 protein is one row after TCRdb ran MiXCR on the 5' RACE reads. The sample has about 730,000 distinct CDR3 sequences; roughly 41% are singletons. The specimen sequenced was blood. The receptor source for this set is a woman aged 55-70 years in good health. Each CDR3 is given with its conserved first and last residue. Fields, in order: clone size, CDR3 length, D gene, J gene, V gene, CDR3 protein, CDR3 DNA. The D gene is left open where the match is weak. Some rows have no size entry. The others give once, few or many, or a class for an expanded clone.

size: few
length: 14
D: TRBD1
J: TRBJ2-4
V: TRBV3-1
CDR3: CASSDTGEANIQYF
DNA: TGTGCCAGCTCCGATACAGGGGAAGCAAACATTCAGTACTTC

size: many
length: 15
D: TRBD1
J: TRBJ2-2
V: TRBV5-1
CDR3: CASSLSRGRTGELFF
DNA: TGCGCCAGCAGCTTGAGCAGGGGGCGGACCGGGGAGCTGTTTTTT

size: few
length: 15
D: .
J: TRBJ2-1
V: TRBV28
CDR3: CASSPGTGEYNEQFF
DNA: TGTGCCAGCAGTCCCGGGACTGGCGAGTACAATGAGCAGTTCTTC

size: .
length: 14
D: .
J: TRBJ1-5
V: TRBV7-9
CDR3: CASSFWGENQPQHF
DNA: TGTGCCAGCAGCTTTTGGGGGGAGAATCAGCCCCAGCATTTT

size: .
length: 13
D: .
J: TRBJ2-1
V: TRBV20-1
CDR3: CSAAPKVGGEQFF
DNA: TGCAGTGCCGCCCCAAAGGTAGGAGGAGAGCAGTTCTTC

size: .
length: 17
D: TRBD2
J: TRBJ2-7
V: TRBV14
CDR3: CASSQDGSGRTSNEQYF
DNA: TGTGCCAGCAGCCAAGATGGTAGCGGGAGGACCTCAAACGAGCAGTACTTC

size: .
length: 13
D: .
J: TRBJ1-6
V: TRBV10-3
CDR3: CAIGDHDNSPLHF
DNA: TGTGCCATCGGTGACCATGATAATTCACCCCTCCACTTT

size: .
length: 15
D: TRBD2
J: TRBJ2-7
V: TRBV7-9
CDR3: CASSSPGLANYEQYF
DNA: TGTGCCAGCAGCTCCCCGGGACTAGCAAACTACGAGCAGTACTTC

size: .
length: 13
D: .
J: TRBJ1-2
V: TRBV28
CDR3: CASSSGASYGCTF
DNA: TGTGCCAGCAGTTCCGGGGCCTCCTATGGCTGCACCTTC

size: .
length: 14
D: .
J: TRBJ2-4
V: TRBV6-6
CDR3: CASGEQLAKNIQYF
DNA: TGTGCCAGCGGAGAACAGCTAGCCAAAAACATTCAGTACTTC

size: .
length: 12
D: .
J: TRBJ1-1
V: TRBV6-5
CDR3: CASSQGRFEAFF
DNA: TGTGCCAGCAGTCAGGGACGGTTTGAAGCTTTCTTT

size: .
length: 14
D: .
J: TRBJ1-2
V: TRBV6-2/TRBV6-3
CDR3: CASSPTDRNYGYTF
DNA: TGTGCCAGCAGTCCGACGGACAGAAACTATGGCTACACCTTC

size: many
length: 15
D: TRBD2
J: TRBJ2-7
V: TRBV3-1
CDR3: CASSLAGGIRYEQYF
DNA: TGTGCCAGCAGCCTAGCGGGGGGGATCCGCTACGAGCAGTACTTC

size: .
length: 16
D: .
J: TRBJ2-3
V: TRBV5-8
CDR3: CASSTGAGISTDTQYF
DNA: TGTGCCAGCAGCACCGGGGCGGGGATTAGCACAGATACGCAGTATTTT

size: .
length: 14
D: .
J: TRBJ2-1
V: TRBV3-1
CDR3: CASSQLDGYNEQFF
DNA: TGTGCCAGCAGCCAACTAGACGGGTACAATGAGCAGTTCTTC

size: .
length: 14
D: TRBD1
J: TRBJ2-7
V: TRBV12-3/TRBV12-4
CDR3: CASSHGQGGYEQYF
DNA: TGTGCCAGCAGTCACGGACAGGGAGGATACGAGCAGTACTTC

size: .
length: 16
D: .
J: TRBJ2-5
V: TRBV12-5
CDR3: CASGLILGGDYDEQYF
DNA: TGTGCTAGTGGACTTATCCTAGGCGGAGATTACGATGAGCAGTACTTC

size: .
length: 13
D: .
J: TRBJ2-7
V: TRBV29-1
CDR3: CSVETGVPYEQYF
DNA: TGCAGCGTTGAGACAGGAGTCCCCTACGAGCAGTACTTC

size: .
length: 13
D: TRBD2
J: TRBJ2-1
V: TRBV6-2/TRBV6-3
CDR3: CASSYNGGSVLFF
DNA: TGTGCCAGCAGTTATAACGGCGGGAGTGTTCTGTTCTTC

size: .
length: 14
D: TRBD2
J: TRBJ2-5
V: TRBV12-3/TRBV12-4
CDR3: CASSAGTNQETQYF
DNA: TGTGCCAGCAGTGCCGGGACTAACCAAGAGACCCAGTACTTC

size: .
length: 14
D: TRBD2
J: TRBJ2-3
V: TRBV20-1
CDR3: CSARGRAGGDTQYF
DNA: TGCAGTGCTAGGGGGCGGGCGGGGGGTGATACGCAGTATTTT

size: .
length: 17
D: .
J: TRBJ2-6
V: TRBV5-4
CDR3: CASSLGTLGAGANVLTF
DNA: TGTGCCAGCAGCTTGGGGACCCTAGGCGCTGGGGCCAACGTCCTGACTTTC